These 13 T cell receptor beta chains were sequenced from one sample in a study of T cell repertoires in cytomegalovirus infection. What these receptors recognize is not known. In TCRdb, the reads were re-called with MiXCR into one record per CDR3 protein. The data show about 890,000 distinct CDR3 sequences, under 40% seen once. Sequences were derived from cultured CD8+ T cells from PBMCs, sampled from culture after CMV antigen stimulation. Receptors originate from a human donor in good health (CMV status not recorded). Some clones in this sample may be carry-over from other donors' samples.

This clonotype has just a few counts. V usage is TRBV7-6 and J usage is TRBJ2-5; TRBD1 is a possible D gene (6 bases). Germline CDR1 and CDR2: SGHVS and FNYEAQ. The CDR3 consists of 15 residues. Trimming left V 5 bases short and J 1 base short, with 14 bases between. As DNA, the CDR3 is TGTGCCAGCAGCCCGTATGGACAGCTCCAAGAGACCCAGTACTTC. It encodes CASSPYGQLQETQYF.

V gene TRBV4-2 combines with J gene TRBJ1-4, with D perhaps TRBD1 (6 bases). Trimming removed 0 bases from V and 8 bases from J, with 13 bases in between. Germline values: CDR1 LGHNA, CDR2 YNFKEQ. The CDR3 has 15 amino acids. The CDR3 coding sequence is TGTGCCAGCAGCCAAGATACAGGGTCAAGGGAAAAACTGTTTTTT. Protein product: CASSQDTGSREKLFF.

The V call is TRBV14, the J call TRBJ1-2; D remains ambiguous. CDR1 is SGHDN, CDR2 FVKESK, per germline. Between the trimmed V and J ends, which lost 2 bases and 3 bases, there was a span of 7 bases. This CDR3 has 13 residues. The CDR3 nucleotides are TGTGCCAGCAGCCAAAGGACGGACTATGGCTACACCTTC. This translates into CASSQRTDYGYTF.

This clonotype appeared many times. The chain combines TRBV7-9 with TRBJ2-7, with D perhaps TRBD1 or TRBD2 (5 bases each). Trimming cost V 5 bases and J 3 bases, with 11 bases left between them. The CDR3 has 13 amino acids. Germline CDR1 is SEHNR and CDR2 is FQNEAQ (reference sequence). CDR3 sequence (DNA): TGTGCCAGCAGCCGGGACGGCCACTACGAGCAGTACTTC. Translated, it gives CASSRDGHYEQYF. The full variable domain, with the rest looked up from reference TRBV7-9 and TRBJ2-7, is DTGVSQNPRHKITKRGQNVTFRCDPISEHNRLYWYRQTLGQGPEFLTYFQNEAQLEKSRLLSDRFSAERPKGSFSTLEIQRTEQGDSAMYLCASSRDGHYEQYFGPGTRLTVT.

This clonotype was observed a handful of times. The J gene is TRBJ2-1, the V gene TRBV29-1, with D unresolved. The CDR3 is 12 amino acids. Germline CDR1 is SQVTM and CDR2 is ANQGSEA. Trimming stripped 0 bases from V and 6 bases from J, with 6 bases between. The CDR3 loop is CSVEDRINEQFF. DNA for the CDR3: TGCAGCGTTGAAGATCGAATCAATGAGCAGTTCTTC.

The chain links TRBV12-3 or TRBV12-4 to TRBJ2-3; the match to TRBD2 covers 7 bases. The trim removed 5 bases at V and 0 bases at J, leaving 11 bases unmatched. CDR3 length equals 17 residues. CDR3 loop: CASSPTRDYTSTDTQYF. In nucleotides, the CDR3 is TGTGCCAGCAGTCCGACTCGGGACTACACTAGCACAGATACGCAGTATTTT.

This clonotype has a handful of counts. The chain has TRBV7-6 and TRBJ2-2; TRBD1 aligns across 8 bases. This CDR3 is built from 15 residues. The V and J ends lost 6 bases and 4 bases, in that order; junction bases with no gene match: 7. Per the germline V gene, CDR1 is SGHVS and CDR2 is FNYEAQ. The CDR3 bases are TGTGCCAGCAGTATTCAGGGGGCGGGCACCGGGGAGCTGTTTTTT. Its translation is CASSIQGAGTGELFF.

There are a few counts of this clonotype. V and J are TRBV29-1 and TRBJ1-1; D might be TRBD1 (5 bases). The germline V gene has CDR1 SQVTM and CDR2 ANQGSEA. CDR3 size: 11 residues. Trimming cost V 7 bases and J 8 bases, with 14 bases left between them. The CDR3 DNA reads TGCAGCGCCTGGGACTCCCGCGAAGCTTTCTTT. As protein: CSAWDSREAFF.

With respect to this clonotype: An end of the junction differs from the germline gene, which may be a read error. The chain couples TRBV7-8 to TRBJ1-1, with D unresolved. CDR1 is SGHVS, CDR2 FQNEAQ, per germline. The CDR3 consists of 11 residues. In DNA form, the CDR3 reads TGTGCCAACAGCTTTGATGGCGAAGCTTTCTTT. As protein: CANSFDGEAFF.

This clonotype was seen many times. The chain links TRBV7-2 to TRBJ2-5, with a weak D call TRBD2 (7 bases). Per germline, CDR1 SGHTA and CDR2 FQGNSA. The V end was cut by 1 base, the J end by 5 bases, with 23 bases between. This CDR3 region has 18 residues. The CDR3 here is CASSLGGIGGGSEETQYF. Written as DNA, the CDR3 is TGTGCCAGCAGCTTAGGGGGTATTGGCGGGGGCTCCGAGGAGACCCAGTACTTC. The full variable domain, in which reference TRBV7-2 and TRBJ2-5 provide the parts outside the CDR3, is GAGVSQSPSNKVTEKGKDVELRCDPISGHTALYWYRQSLGQGLEFLIYFQGNSAPDKSGLPSDRFSAERTGGSVSTLTIQRTQQEDSAVYLCASSLGGIGGGSEETQYFGPGTRLLVL.

The chain joins TRBV20-1 to TRBJ2-2; D possibly uses TRBD1 or TRBD2 (6 bases each). In germline, CDR1 is DFQATT, CDR2 SNEGSKA (reference sequence). The CDR3 sequence is 15 residues long. V lost 0 bases, J lost 5 bases, and 13 bases lay in between. The CDR3 loop is CSARDPGAGTGELFF. CDR3 coding DNA: TGCAGTGCTAGAGATCCGGGGGCTGGAACCGGGGAGCTGTTTTTT.

The chain is built from TRBV5-6 and TRBJ2-5; D possibly corresponds to TRBD2 (5 bases). V dropped 6 bases and J dropped 5 bases, with 11 bases sitting between them. Germline V lookup: CDR1 SGHDT, CDR2 YYEEEE. This CDR3 contains 12 residues. Here the CDR3 reads CASKDSGETQYF. In DNA, the CDR3 is TGTGCCAGCAAAGATTCGGGGGAGACCCAGTACTTC.

The gene calls are TRBV24-1 and TRBJ2-1; D is unclear. This CDR3 has 13 residues. Trimming cost V 5 bases and J 4 bases, with 8 bases left between them. CDR1 is KGHDR and CDR2 is SFDVKD in the germline V gene. CDR3 residues: CATSVSGYNEQFF. CDR3 in DNA: TGTGCCACCAGTGTCTCGGGTTACAATGAGCAGTTCTTC.